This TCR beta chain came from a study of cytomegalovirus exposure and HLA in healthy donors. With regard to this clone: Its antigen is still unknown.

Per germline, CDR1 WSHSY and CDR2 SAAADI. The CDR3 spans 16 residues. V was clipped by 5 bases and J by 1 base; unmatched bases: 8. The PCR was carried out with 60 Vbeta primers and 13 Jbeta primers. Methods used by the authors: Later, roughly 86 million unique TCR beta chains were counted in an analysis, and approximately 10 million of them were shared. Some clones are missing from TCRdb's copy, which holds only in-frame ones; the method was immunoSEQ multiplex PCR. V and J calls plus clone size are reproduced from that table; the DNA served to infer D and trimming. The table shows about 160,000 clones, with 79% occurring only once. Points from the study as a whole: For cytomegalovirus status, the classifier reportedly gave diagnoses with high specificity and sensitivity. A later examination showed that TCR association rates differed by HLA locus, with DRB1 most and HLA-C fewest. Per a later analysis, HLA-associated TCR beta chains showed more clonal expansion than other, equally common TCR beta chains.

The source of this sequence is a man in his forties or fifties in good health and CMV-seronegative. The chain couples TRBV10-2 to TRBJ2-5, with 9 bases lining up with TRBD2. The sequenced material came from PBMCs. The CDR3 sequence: CASSPVGGRGQETQYF. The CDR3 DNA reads TGCGCCAGCAGTCCGGTTGGCGGGAGGGGCCAAGAGACCCAGTACTTC.